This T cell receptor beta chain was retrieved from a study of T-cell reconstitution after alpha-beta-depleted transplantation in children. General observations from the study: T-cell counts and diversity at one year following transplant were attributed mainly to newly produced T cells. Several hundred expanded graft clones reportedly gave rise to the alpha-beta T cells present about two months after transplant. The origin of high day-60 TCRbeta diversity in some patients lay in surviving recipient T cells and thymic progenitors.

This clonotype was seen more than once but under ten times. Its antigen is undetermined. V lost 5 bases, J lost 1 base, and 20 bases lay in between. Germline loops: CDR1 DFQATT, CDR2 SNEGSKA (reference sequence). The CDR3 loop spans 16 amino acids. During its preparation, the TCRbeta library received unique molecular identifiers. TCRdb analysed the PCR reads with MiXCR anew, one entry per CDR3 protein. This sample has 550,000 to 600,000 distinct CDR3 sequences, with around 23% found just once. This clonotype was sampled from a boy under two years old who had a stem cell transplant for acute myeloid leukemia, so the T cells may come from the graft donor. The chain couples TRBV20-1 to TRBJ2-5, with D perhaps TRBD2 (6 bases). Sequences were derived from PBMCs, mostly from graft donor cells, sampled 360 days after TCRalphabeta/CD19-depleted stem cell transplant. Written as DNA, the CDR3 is TGCAGTGCTCTGAACCCGGGAGCCCGACTCCAAGAGACCCAGTACTTC. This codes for CSALNPGARLQETQYF.